The 25 T cell receptor beta chains listed next were all sequenced from one sample in a study of identifying expanded T cells in peripheral blood (dated by TCRdb to the late 2010s). The receptor library was made with the immunoSEQ multiplex PCR assay. Here the immuneACCESS table is served through TCRdb, limited to in-frame sequences with V and J called. Missing clones are a known gap in these copies; in checked studies unresolved V genes cover under half, and the rest lacks a known reason. This sample has over 80,000 clones in its table, and 75% to 90% of those were observed once. The biggest ten clones account for roughly 5.3% of the sample. Sequences were obtained from blood. The receptors shown here come from a person aged 18-70 years in good health.

V and J are TRBV18 and TRBJ1-3; the D is unclear. V was cut by 4 bases and J by 0 bases, with 13 bases left in between. This CDR3 has 16 amino acids. Germline-derived CDR1 and CDR2 are KGHSH and LQKENI. The CDR3 protein is CASSLRTKDSGNTIYF. The CDR3 nucleotides read TGTGCCAGCTCACTACGGACGAAAGACTCTGGAAACACCATATATTTT.

The CDR3, as DNA: TGTGCCAGCAGCCAAGATCGGGGGACTTGGAACACTGAAGCTTTCTTT. This encodes CASSQDRGTWNTEAFF. The genes are TRBV14 and TRBJ1-1, with D perhaps matching TRBD1 (5 bases). Germline-derived CDR1 and CDR2 are SGHDN and FVKESK. The CDR3 covers 16 residues. With 0 bases removed from V and 1 base from J, the gap between germline ends came to 12 bases.

J is TRBJ2-7 and V is TRBV11-1; D may match TRBD1 or TRBD2 (5 bases each). V was cut by 5 bases and J by 4 bases, with 27 bases left in between. The CDR3 contains 18 residues. Germline V lookup: CDR1 SGHAT, CDR2 FQDESV (reference sequence). The CDR3 region has the DNA TGTGCCAGCAGCCGAGGAATACGGGACCGGGGTCTTTTTTACGAGCAGTACTTC. Translated: CASSRGIRDRGLFYEQYF. Drawing the rest from reference TRBV11-1 and TRBJ2-7, the complete variable domain is EAEVAQSPRYKITEKSQAVAFWCDPISGHATLYWYRQILGQGPELLVQFQDESVVDDSQLPKDRFSAERLKGVDSTLKIQPAELGDSAMYLCASSRGIRDRGLFYEQYFGPGTRLTVT.

This clone was counted between two and nine times. The chain has TRBV5-4 and TRBJ2-3, with 8 bases aligning to TRBD2. After removal of 4 bases from V and 4 bases from J, the junction contained 2 bases not matched to a gene. The V gene's germline CDR1 is SGHNT and CDR2 YYREEE (reference sequence). This CDR3 has 13 amino acids. The DNA for the CDR3 is TGTGCCAGCAGCCCCGGGGGGGCAGATACGCAGTATTTT. Its protein product is CASSPGGADTQYF.

V usage is TRBV9 and J usage is TRBJ2-5, with a weak D call TRBD2 (7 bases). The CDR3 extends over 16 amino acids. Germline-derived CDR1 and CDR2 are SGDLS and YYNGEE. The germline V and J ends were trimmed by 4 bases and 4 bases, with 20 bases remaining between them. Written as DNA, the CDR3 is TGTGCCAGCAGCCCCGGGACAAGCTGGGGGGGAGAGACCCAGTACTTC. Its translation: CASSPGTSWGGETQYF.

The chain is built from TRBV5-1 and TRBJ2-5; no reliable D call. This CDR3 comprises 12 residues. Germline V gene lookup returns CDR1 SGHRS and CDR2 YFSETQ. V gave up 4 bases and J gave up 1 base, with 5 bases separating them. DNA of the CDR3: TGCGCCAGCAGCCTACTCCAAGAGACCCAGTACTTC. Residues: CASSLLQETQYF.

The rearrangement joins TRBV5-8 to TRBJ2-2; 7 bases align to TRBD2. CDR1 is SGHTS and CDR2 is YDEGEE in the germline V gene. The J segment lost 2 bases and the V segment lost 6 bases, leaving 13 bases of the junction unmatched. The CDR3 has 17 residues. Here the CDR3 DNA reads TGTGCCAGCACCTCATCCCGGCTAGCGGCTAACACCGGGGAGCTGTTTTTT. It translates to CASTSSRLAANTGELFF. The whole variable domain, remainder taken from reference TRBV5-8 and TRBJ2-2, is EAGVTQSPTHLIKTRGQQATLRCSPISGHTSVYWYQQALGLGLQFLLWYDEGEERNRGNFPPRFSGRQFPNYSSELNVNALELEDSALYLCASTSSRLAANTGELFFGEGSRLTVL.

The chain couples TRBV10-2 to TRBJ1-3, with D unclear. V was pared by 3 bases and J by 0 bases, with 9 bases between. Germline V gene sequence: CDR1 WSHSY, CDR2 SAAADI. The CDR3 covers 15 residues. In nucleotides, the CDR3 is TGCGCCAGCAGTGACGGGCCTGACTCTGGAAACACCATATATTTT. This codes for CASSDGPDSGNTIYF.

This chain joins TRBV7-3 and TRBJ2-3, with TRBD2 as a possible D gene (6 bases). Trimming left V 5 bases short and J 4 bases short, with 10 bases between. The CDR3 is made up of 13 amino acids. Germline V gives CDR1 SGHTA, CDR2 FQGTGA. In DNA, the CDR3 is TGTGCCAGCAGCCGCGGGGATGCAGATACGCAGTATTTT. Translating it yields CASSRGDADTQYF. Full variable domain (missing parts from reference TRBV7-3 and TRBJ2-3): GAGVSQTPSNKVTEKGKYVELRCDPISGHTALYWYRQSLGQGPEFLIYFQGTGAADDSGLPNDRFFAVRPEGSVSTLKIQRTERGDSAVYLCASSRGDADTQYFGPGTRLTVL.

The chain employs TRBV10-1 and TRBJ1-5; D unclear. Trimming took off 2 bases at V and 2 bases at J, with 7 bases between the two ends. This CDR3 spans 14 amino acids. Per the germline V gene, CDR1 is WNHNN and CDR2 is SYGVQD (reference sequence). In DNA, the CDR3 is TGCGCCAGCAGTGAGGGCGGACGCAATCAGCCCCAGCATTTT. It is translated as CASSEGGRNQPQHF.

The rearrangement uses TRBV10-2 and TRBJ2-4; 7 nucleotides match TRBD2. Germline CDR1 is WSHSY and CDR2 is SAAADI. The CDR3 spans 15 residues. Trimming took 8 bases from V and 0 from J; bases not matched to a gene: 7. The CDR3 nucleotides read TGCGCCAGCGGGGAGCGGGACCTAGCCAAAAACATTCAGTACTTC. As protein: CASGERDLAKNIQYF.

This rearrangement joins TRBV2 to TRBJ2-6; D ambiguous. The CDR3 length is 15 residues. The germline CDR1 and CDR2 sequences are SNHLY and FYNNEI. With 7 bases removed from V and 0 bases from J, the gap between germline ends came to 10 bases. The CDR3 coding sequence is TGTGCCAGCAAAGTCGATATCTCTGGGGCCAACGTCCTGACTTTC. It encodes CASKVDISGANVLTF.

The rearrangement joins TRBV27 to TRBJ2-2; TRBD2 matches 7 bases. From germline, CDR1 is MNHEY and CDR2 SMNVEV (reference sequence). The CDR3 consists of 15 residues. J was trimmed by 4 bases and V by 4 bases; bases with no gene match: 6. The CDR3 DNA reads as TGTGCCAGCAGTTCCCGGGGGGTTAGCACCGGGGAGCTGTTTTTT. This translates into CASSSRGVSTGELFF.

The rearrangement joins TRBV19 to TRBJ1-3; TRBD1 might be the D (5 bases). V shed 6 bases and J shed 0 bases, with 15 bases lying between them. The CDR3 length is 16 residues. Per the germline V gene, CDR1 is LNHDA and CDR2 is SQIVND (reference sequence). Here the CDR3 reads CASRTRDATSGNTIYF. In DNA form, the CDR3 reads TGTGCCAGTAGAACCCGGGACGCAACCTCTGGAAACACCATATATTTT.

The rearrangement links TRBV19 to TRBJ1-5; 7 bases are shared with TRBD1. The CDR3 runs 15 residues. V was pared by 5 bases and J by 4 bases, with 8 bases of the junction left unmatched. CDR1 LNHDA and CDR2 SQIVND come from the germline V gene (reference sequence). CDR3 protein: CASSHGGQLNQPQHF. CDR3 DNA sequence: TGTGCCAGTAGTCATGGGGGACAGCTGAATCAGCCCCAGCATTTT.

The chain combines TRBV29-1 with TRBJ2-3; TRBD2 agrees at 12 bases. V trimming: 4 bases; J trimming: 2 bases; junction bases outside the gene matches: 4. This CDR3 contains 15 residues. CDR1 SQVTM and CDR2 ANQGSEA come from the germline V gene. Here the CDR3 DNA reads TGCAGCGTTGTTCGGACTAGCGGGGCCACAGATACGCAGTATTTT. Its translation: CSVVRTSGATDTQYF.

The V and J genes are TRBV6-5 and TRBJ1-1; 7 bases are shared with TRBD1. The length of the CDR3 is 11 residues. Germline lookup yields CDR1 MNHEY and CDR2 SVGAGI. J gave up 5 bases and V 9 bases, and 3 bases lay outside the gene matches. CDR3 loop: CASAGGTEAFF. For the CDR3, the DNA is TGTGCCAGTGCAGGGGGGACTGAAGCTTTCTTT.

This clone was seen a handful of times. The DNA of the CDR3 is TGCGCCAGCAGACAAGACACATTCTACGAGCAGTACTTC. Translation: CASRQDTFYEQYF. This chain joins TRBV5-1 and TRBJ2-7; no definite D call. Trimming removed 5 bases at V and 3 bases at J, with 12 bases between. There are 13 residues in the CDR3. Germline V gene data show CDR1 as SGHRS and CDR2 as YFSETQ.

This clone was seen a few times. CDR3: CASSRDMNSPLHF. The CDR3 nucleotides read TGCGCCAGCAGCCGTGACATGAATTCACCCCTCCACTTT. The gene calls are TRBV5-1 and TRBJ1-6; D unresolved. The germline V and J ends were trimmed by 4 bases and 7 bases, with 9 bases remaining between them. The CDR3 length is 13 residues. The V gene's germline CDR1 is SGHRS and CDR2 YFSETQ.

This clone has just one count. V and J are TRBV2 and TRBJ1-4, with 7 bases identical to TRBD1. Unmatched junction bases numbered 6, after V lost 6 bases and J lost 5 bases. From germline, CDR1 is SNHLY and CDR2 FYNNEI. The CDR3 extends over 14 amino acids. This CDR3 reads CASRKGQTNEKLFF. As DNA, the CDR3 is TGTGCCAGCAGAAAGGGACAGACGAATGAAAAACTGTTTTTT.

DNA of the CDR3: TGTGCCTGGGCGAGGGCGCGGTTCACTGAAGCTTTCTTT. Residues: CAWARARFTEAFF. This chain connects TRBV30 to TRBJ1-1, with no clear D. Germline V lookup: CDR1 GTSNPN, CDR2 SVGIG (reference sequence). The CDR3 length is 13 residues. V lost 5 bases and J 4 bases, leaving 14 bases between the germline ends. Based on the CDR3 plus reference TRBV30 and TRBJ1-1, the full variable domain is SQTIHQWPATLVQPVGSPLSLECTVEGTSNPNLYWYRQAAGRGLQLLFYSVGIGQISSEVPQNLSASRPQDRQFILSSKKLLLSDSGFYLCAWARARFTEAFFGQGTRLTVV.

This chain connects TRBV5-1 to TRBJ1-5, with a possible D match to TRBD1 (6 bases). This CDR3 contains 16 residues. CDR1 is SGHRS and CDR2 is YFSETQ in the germline V gene. V lost 0 bases and J lost 6, with 16 bases in between. DNA for the CDR3: TGCGCCAGCAGCTTGGGGATACAGGGTGGGGGTCAGCCCCAGCATTTT. Translation gives CASSLGIQGGGQPQHF.

The chain couples TRBV30 to TRBJ2-2, with a weak D call TRBD2 (6 bases). From germline, CDR1 is GTSNPN and CDR2 SVGIG (reference sequence). Between the trimmed V and J ends, which lost 0 bases and 3 bases, there was a span of 11 bases. The CDR3 covers 15 residues. The CDR3 is CAWSVGGAHTGELFF. CDR3 sequence (DNA): TGTGCCTGGAGTGTAGGCGGGGCACACACCGGGGAGCTGTTTTTT.

V and J are TRBV7-6 and TRBJ1-1; D is unresolved. The germline gives CDR1 SGHVS, CDR2 FNYEAQ. V lost 5 bases and J lost 8, with 12 bases in between. The CDR3 covers 12 residues. This chain's CDR3 is CASSGTGREAFF. The CDR3 DNA reads TGTGCCAGCAGCGGAACCGGGCGGGAAGCTTTCTTT.

The chain is built from TRBV6-1 and TRBJ2-7; the D gene is possibly TRBD1 (6 bases). This CDR3 has 11 amino acids. V lost 3 bases and J lost 13, with 13 bases in between. The germline V gene encodes CDR1 MNHNS and CDR2 SASEGT. The DNA of the CDR3 is TGTGCCAGCAGTGATATGGGGGCTCTCTACTTC. It yields the protein CASSDMGALYF.